The rows below give T cell receptor beta chains drawn from one sample of a study of radiation and T cells in renal cell carcinoma. Repertoires were generated with immunoSEQ multiplex PCR, while TCRdb's copy carries only in-frame clones and drops some. The sample carries 100,000 to 150,000 clones, around 82% recorded once. The specimen comprised blood, sampled from a patient whose treatment included radiotherapy and nephrectomy. These receptors all stem from a man over 45 with renal cell carcinoma. The CDR3 runs from the conserved cysteine through the conserved F or W. Each record gives: CDR3 DNA, CDR3 protein, D gene, V gene, clone size, J gene. A D gene is named only where the DNA matches it firmly. The size entry is marked missing in some rows and otherwise reads once, few, many or a size class.

CDR3 DNA: TGTGCCAGCAGAAGCGGACGGGCAAATGAAAAACTGTTTTTT
CDR3 protein: CASRSGRANEKLFF
D gene: -
V gene: TRBV6-5
clone size: -
J gene: TRBJ1-4

CDR3 DNA: TGTGCCAGCAGCTTAGACAGGGGCTATGGCTACACCTTC
CDR3 protein: CASSLDRGYGYTF
D gene: TRBD1
V gene: TRBV7-6
clone size: once
J gene: TRBJ1-2

CDR3 DNA: TGTGCCAGCGGGACAGAGGGGAACACTGAAGCTTTCTTT
CDR3 protein: CASGTEGNTEAFF
D gene: TRBD1
V gene: TRBV2
clone size: -
J gene: TRBJ1-1

CDR3 DNA: TGTGCCTGGAGTGGGACTTTTATGAATGAAAAACTGTTTTTT
CDR3 protein: CAWSGTFMNEKLFF
D gene: -
V gene: TRBV30
clone size: -
J gene: TRBJ1-4

CDR3 DNA: TGTGCCAGCAGTTTTTCCCGCGACAGGGCAGTGAGGAACGAGCAGTACTTC
CDR3 protein: CASSFSRDRAVRNEQYF
D gene: TRBD1
V gene: TRBV28
clone size: -
J gene: TRBJ2-7

CDR3 DNA: TGTGCCAGCAGTTACTCGGCAGCTACTAACTATGGCTACACCTTC
CDR3 protein: CASSYSAATNYGYTF
D gene: -
V gene: TRBV6-6
clone size: -
J gene: TRBJ1-2

CDR3 DNA: TGTGCCAGCAGCTTGAAGAGCGGGGGGGATTACAATGAGCAGTTCTTC
CDR3 protein: CASSLKSGGDYNEQFF
D gene: TRBD2
V gene: TRBV5-4
clone size: -
J gene: TRBJ2-1

CDR3 DNA: TGTGCCAGCAGCCCCAGCAGCACTGAAGCTTTCTTT
CDR3 protein: CASSPSSTEAFF
D gene: -
V gene: TRBV7-9
clone size: -
J gene: TRBJ1-1

CDR3 DNA: TGTGCCAGCAGCCAACCTGGGGGGATGGATCAGCCCCAGCATTTT
CDR3 protein: CASSQPGGMDQPQHF
D gene: -
V gene: TRBV7-9
clone size: -
J gene: TRBJ1-5

CDR3 DNA: TGTGCCAGCAGCAATTGGGACAGGGGGCATCCGCCCTACGAGCAGTACTTC
CDR3 protein: CASSNWDRGHPPYEQYF
D gene: -
V gene: TRBV21-1
clone size: -
J gene: TRBJ2-7

CDR3 DNA: TGTGCCATCCGGAATGGGCTAGCGGTGCAAGAGACCCAGTACTTC
CDR3 protein: CAIRNGLAVQETQYF
D gene: TRBD2
V gene: TRBV10-3
clone size: -
J gene: TRBJ2-5

CDR3 DNA: TGTGCCAGCTCACCAGAAAACAATCAGCCCCAGCATTTT
CDR3 protein: CASSPENNQPQHF
D gene: -
V gene: TRBV18
clone size: -
J gene: TRBJ1-5

CDR3 DNA: TGTGCCAGCAGCCCACAGGGGGGGAACACTGAAGCTTTCTTT
CDR3 protein: CASSPQGGNTEAFF
D gene: TRBD1
V gene: TRBV7-2
clone size: -
J gene: TRBJ1-1

CDR3 DNA: TGTGCCAGCAGCGATATGGACAGGGGGCCTGATACGCAGTATTTT
CDR3 protein: CASSDMDRGPDTQYF
D gene: TRBD1
V gene: TRBV9
clone size: -
J gene: TRBJ2-3

CDR3 DNA: TGTGCCAGCAGTTTCGGGAGTGGCAATGGGGCCCAGCATTTT
CDR3 protein: CASSFGSGNGAQHF
D gene: -
V gene: TRBV6-5
clone size: -
J gene: TRBJ1-5

CDR3 DNA: TGTGCCAGCAGCCAAGGACTAGCGGGAGCCCAGTACTTC
CDR3 protein: CASSQGLAGAQYF
D gene: TRBD2
V gene: TRBV7-9
clone size: -
J gene: TRBJ2-7

CDR3 DNA: TGTGCCTGGAGTAATTTAGCGGGGGGCTCTCACACAGATACGCAGTATTTT
CDR3 protein: CAWSNLAGGSHTDTQYF
D gene: TRBD2
V gene: TRBV30
clone size: -
J gene: TRBJ2-3

CDR3 DNA: TGCGCCAGCAGCTTGGGATTCGCCTCCTACGAGCAGTACTTC
CDR3 protein: CASSLGFASYEQYF
D gene: -
V gene: TRBV5-1
clone size: once
J gene: TRBJ2-7

CDR3 DNA: TGCGCCAGCAGCCTGGCCGGGACAGGGGGTTTCGGGGAGCTGTTTTTT
CDR3 protein: CASSLAGTGGFGELFF
D gene: TRBD1
V gene: TRBV5-1
clone size: once
J gene: TRBJ2-2

CDR3 DNA: TGTGCCAGTAGTAGACAGGCCGGTAGCAATCAGCCCCAGCATTTT
CDR3 protein: CASSRQAGSNQPQHF
D gene: -
V gene: TRBV19
clone size: -
J gene: TRBJ1-5

CDR3 DNA: TGTGCCAGCAGTGTTCCCAGCGGGAGTCTAGGGAAGAATGAGCAGTTCTTC
CDR3 protein: CASSVPSGSLGKNEQFF
D gene: TRBD2
V gene: TRBV2
clone size: -
J gene: TRBJ2-1

CDR3 DNA: TGCAGCGTTGAGAGCAGGTTGAACACTGAAGCTTTCTTT
CDR3 protein: CSVESRLNTEAFF
D gene: -
V gene: TRBV29-1
clone size: -
J gene: TRBJ1-1